Shown below are 14 T cell receptor beta chains from a single sample sequenced in a study of T cells after yellow fever vaccination. TCRdb reprocessed the 5' RACE reads with MiXCR, giving one entry per CDR3 protein. The profile shows 500,000 to 650,000 distinct CDR3 sequences, roughly a sixth of them singletons. The material was PBMCs, obtained around 5 days after the first yellow fever vaccination. The source is a man aged 18 to 29 who received the YFV17D yellow fever vaccine.

The chain employs TRBV29-1 and TRBJ1-2, with 7 nucleotides matching TRBD1. The ends lost 4 bases at V and 7 bases at J; junction bases unmatched: 9. There are 13 residues in the CDR3. Looked up from germline, CDR1 is SQVTM and CDR2 is ANQGSEA. The DNA for the CDR3 is TGCAGCGTTGCAGGACAGGTTGGTGGTGGCTACACCTTC. It encodes CSVAGQVGGGYTF.

This clonotype was observed a handful of times. V is TRBV3-1 and J is TRBJ2-1; no firm D call. The CDR3 is 14 residues long. Trimming cost V 5 bases and J 1 base, with 9 bases left between them. The V gene's germline CDR1 is LGHDT and CDR2 YNNKEL (reference sequence). This chain's CDR3 is CASSSTPSYNEQFF. The CDR3 nucleotides read TGTGCCAGCAGCTCGACACCTTCCTACAATGAGCAGTTCTTC.

The CDR3 sequence is CASSFRDRGGGYTF. CDR3 DNA: TGCGCCAGCAGCTTCAGGGACAGGGGAGGCGGCTACACCTTC. The chain couples TRBV5-1 to TRBJ1-2; 10 positions match TRBD1. The CDR3 has 14 amino acids. With 2 bases clipped from V and 8 bases from J, the junction kept 6 bases outside the gene matches. CDR1 and CDR2 from the germline V gene are SGHRS and YFSETQ.

This clonotype was seen only a few times. The chain carries TRBV6-5 and TRBJ1-2; the match to TRBD1 covers 8 bases. The CDR3 totals 15 residues. After removal of 0 bases from V and 2 bases from J, the junction contained 2 bases not matched to a gene. In germline, CDR1 is MNHEY, CDR2 SVGAGI. As DNA, the CDR3 is TGTGCCAGCAGTTACTCAGCAGGGGGCAACTATGGCTACACCTTC. Protein product: CASSYSAGGNYGYTF.

In its sample, this clonotype was seen a few times. The V call is TRBV5-5, the J call TRBJ1-2, with a tentative D call TRBD1 (5 bases). CDR3 length: 14 amino acids. The V gene's germline CDR1 is SGHKS and CDR2 YYEKEE (reference sequence). V lost 2 bases and J lost 5, with 13 bases in between. The CDR3, as DNA: TGTGCCAGCAGCTTAACGGGGGTTAGGTATGGCTACACCTTC. Protein product: CASSLTGVRYGYTF.

This chain uses TRBV7-2 with TRBJ1-5; TRBD1 aligns across 8 bases. Germline V lookup: CDR1 SGHTA, CDR2 FQGNSA. The CDR3 spans 13 residues. With V trimmed by 5 bases and J by 7 bases, 4 bases remained unmatched. Here the CDR3 DNA reads TGTGCCAGCAGCCCCGGACAGGGCCAGCCCCAGCATTTT. Its translation: CASSPGQGQPQHF.

This clonotype was seen a few times. The chain combines TRBV3-1 with TRBJ1-2; D not certain. The V gene lost 1 base and the J gene lost 4 bases, with 7 bases spanning the gap. Germline-derived CDR1 and CDR2 are LGHDT and YNNKEL (reference sequence). The CDR3 runs to 13 residues. CDR3 amino acids: CASSQGSLYGYTF. In DNA form, the CDR3 reads TGTGCCAGCAGCCAAGGCAGCCTCTATGGCTACACCTTC.

The rearrangement joins TRBV7-2 to TRBJ2-1; D may correspond to TRBD1 or TRBD2 (7 bases each). Germline assignment: CDR1 SGHTA and CDR2 FQGNSA. This CDR3 has 15 residues. V was pared by 3 bases and J by 9 bases, with 18 bases between. CDR3 DNA: TGTGCCAGCAGCTTGGACTCAGGGGGGGGCGGTGAGCAGTTCTTC. Translating gives CASSLDSGGGGEQFF.

This chain uses TRBV20-1 with TRBJ1-2; a weak D match, TRBD1 (6 bases). The CDR3 has 14 residues. Germline V lookup: CDR1 DFQATT, CDR2 SNEGSKA (reference sequence). The V gene lost 6 bases and the J gene lost 8 bases, with 22 bases spanning the gap. The CDR3 sequence is CSAGEARGDSGYTF. In DNA, the CDR3 is TGCAGTGCGGGTGAGGCCAGGGGAGATTCAGGCTACACCTTC.

The chain links TRBV3-1 to TRBJ2-2; D not resolved. The germline V and J ends were trimmed by 0 bases and 15 bases, with 8 bases remaining between them. Germline CDR1 reads LGHDT; CDR2 reads YNNKEL (reference sequence). The CDR3 runs 11 residues. CDR3 sequence: CASSQDGAVFF. The CDR3 DNA reads as TGTGCCAGCAGCCAAGACGGCGCGGTGTTTTTT.

The rearrangement uses TRBV7-9 and TRBJ1-2; D gene unclear. CDR1 is SEHNR and CDR2 is FQNEAQ in the germline V gene (reference sequence). Between the trimmed V and J ends, which lost 5 bases and 8 bases, there was a span of 15 bases. This CDR3 has 13 residues. The CDR3 nucleotides are TGTGCCAGCAGCCCCTCGGTTTATGAGGGCTACACCTTC. Protein product: CASSPSVYEGYTF.

The chain links TRBV29-1 to TRBJ1-2; 7 nucleotides line up with TRBD1. CDR1 is SQVTM and CDR2 is ANQGSEA in the germline V gene. The length of the CDR3 is 10 residues. J lost 9 bases, V lost 4 bases, and 2 bases had no gene match. CDR3 in DNA: TGCAGCGTTGGACAGGGCAGCTACACCTTC. It translates to CSVGQGSYTF. The full variable domain, in which reference TRBV29-1 and TRBJ1-2 provide the parts outside the CDR3, is SAVISQKPSRDICQRGTSLTIQCQVDSQVTMMFWYRQQPGQSLTLIATANQGSEATYESGFVIDKFPISRPNLTFSTLTVSNMSPEDSSIYLCSVGQGSYTFGSGTRLTVV.

The chain is built from TRBV4-3 and TRBJ1-1; 9 bases are a match to TRBD1. In germline, CDR1 is LGHNA, CDR2 YSLEER. This CDR3 spans 16 amino acids. V trimming: 1 base; J trimming: 3 bases; junction bases outside the gene matches: 6. CDR3 protein: CASSQARTGVDTEAFF. Here the CDR3 DNA reads TGCGCCAGCAGCCAAGCGAGGACAGGGGTTGACACTGAAGCTTTCTTT.

The table lists this clonotype with many counts. The chain uses TRBV25-1 and TRBJ2-2; 11 bases agree with TRBD2. Losses at the gene ends were 3 bases for V and 3 bases for J; bases not matched to a gene: 3. Germline V gene data show CDR1 as MGHDK and CDR2 as SYGVNS. This CDR3 is 16 amino acids long. The CDR3 region is CASSDGLAGHTGELFF. CDR3 nucleotides: TGTGCCAGCAGTGACGGACTAGCGGGCCACACCGGGGAGCTGTTTTTT.